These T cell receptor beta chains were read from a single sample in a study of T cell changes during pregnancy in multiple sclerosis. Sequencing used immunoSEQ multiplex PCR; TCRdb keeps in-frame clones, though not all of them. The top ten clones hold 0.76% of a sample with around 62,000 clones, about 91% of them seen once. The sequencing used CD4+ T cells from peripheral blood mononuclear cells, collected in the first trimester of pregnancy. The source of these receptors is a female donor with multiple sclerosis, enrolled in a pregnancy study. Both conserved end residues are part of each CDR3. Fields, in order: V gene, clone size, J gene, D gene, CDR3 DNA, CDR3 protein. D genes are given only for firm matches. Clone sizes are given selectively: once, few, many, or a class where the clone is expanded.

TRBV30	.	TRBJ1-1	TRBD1	TGTGCCACCCAAGGGGGCAGTGTGAACACTGAAGCTTTCTTT	CATQGGSVNTEAFF
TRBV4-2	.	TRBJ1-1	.	TGTGCCAGCAGCCTTGGCATTTCTTACACTGAAGCTTTCTTT	CASSLGISYTEAFF
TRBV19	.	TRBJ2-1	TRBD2	TGTGCCAGTAGGGCCCACGGGGGGGGTGACAATGAGCAGTTCTTC	CASRAHGGGDNEQFF
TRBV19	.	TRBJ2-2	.	TGTGCCAGTAGTGGGCACGGGACTCCCAACACCGGGGAGCTGTTTTTT	CASSGHGTPNTGELFF
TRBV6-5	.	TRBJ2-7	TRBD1	TGTGCCAGCACCAGGATCGACAGGGGGTCCTACGAGCAGTACTTC	CASTRIDRGSYEQYF
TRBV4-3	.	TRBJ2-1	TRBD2	TGCGCCAGCAGCCTCCGTTTAGGGCTAGCGGGGAATGAGCAGTTCTTC	CASSLRLGLAGNEQFF
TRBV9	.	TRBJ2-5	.	TGTGCCAGCAGCGTAACGGGGGAGGTGACCCAGTACTTC	CASSVTGEVTQYF
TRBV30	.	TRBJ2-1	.	TGTGCCGCCTACCCCGGTGAGCAGTTCTTC	CAAYPGEQFF
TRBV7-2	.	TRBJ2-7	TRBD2	TGTGCCAGCAGTTTTCCCGGGGGGGGGCATGAGCAGTACTTC	CASSFPGGGHEQYF
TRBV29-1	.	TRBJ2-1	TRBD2	TGCAGCGTTAACAATGTTAGACTAGCGGGTGAGCAGTTCTTC	CSVNNVRLAGEQFF
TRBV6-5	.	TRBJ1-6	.	TGTGCCAGCAAGCGACTAGACAATTCACCCCTCCACTTT	CASKRLDNSPLHF
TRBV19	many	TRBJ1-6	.	TGTGCCAGTAGTCCCCCCTCGGGGGATAATTCACCCCTCCACTTT	CASSPPSGDNSPLHF
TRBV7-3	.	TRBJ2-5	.	TGTGCCAGCAGCCTTCGAGGGGAGACCCAGTACTTC	CASSLRGETQYF
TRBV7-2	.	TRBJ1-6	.	TGTGCCAGCAACCAACCCACGGGGGGCGCAAGCTCCTATAATTCACCCCTCCACTTT	CASNQPTGGASSYNSPLHF
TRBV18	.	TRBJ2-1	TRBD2	TGTGCCAGCTCCCATAGCGGGGGGCTAGGTATGGAGCAGTTCTTC	CASSHSGGLGMEQFF
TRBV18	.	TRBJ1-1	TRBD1	TGTGCCAGCTCACCCCTTAGGGGGCGCGACACTGAAGCTTTCTTT	CASSPLRGRDTEAFF
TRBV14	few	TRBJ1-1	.	TGTGCCAGCAGCCAAGGGTTTCGGGCTTTCTTT	CASSQGFRAFF
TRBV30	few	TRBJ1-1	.	TGTGCCTGGACCCAATGGGGCGCCTCCGACACTGAAGCTTTCTTT	CAWTQWGASDTEAFF
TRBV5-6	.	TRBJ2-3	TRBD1	TGTGCCAGCAGCTTGCTGAGGGGGCGTTTCCCAGATACGCAGTATTTT	CASSLLRGRFPDTQYF
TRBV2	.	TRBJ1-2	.	TGTGCCAGCAGTGAGGGGACTGACCTCTATGGCTACACCTTC	CASSEGTDLYGYTF
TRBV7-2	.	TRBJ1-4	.	TGTGCCAGCAGCTTCAGGCCTATTGCAACTAATGAAAAACTGTTTTTT	CASSFRPIATNEKLFF
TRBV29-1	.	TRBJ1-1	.	TGCAGCGCCCTGAAGGGAGCGAACACTGAAGCTTTCTTT	CSALKGANTEAFF
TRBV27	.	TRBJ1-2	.	TGTGCCAGCAGTTTAAATGGGTGGTCGGCGGGAGCAGGAAACAACTATGGCTACACCTTC	CASSLNGWSAGAGNNYGYTF
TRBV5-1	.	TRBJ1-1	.	TGCGCCAGCAGAGGGACTCAGGCCCGAAAGAACACTGAAGCTTTCTTT	CASRGTQARKNTEAFF
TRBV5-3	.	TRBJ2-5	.	TGTGCCAGAGAGATTAGGGGCCGGGAGACCCAGTACTTC	CAREIRGRETQYF
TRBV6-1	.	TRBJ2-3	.	TGTGCCAGCAGTGAACCCCCGGGGGCAGATACGCAGTATTTT	CASSEPPGADTQYF
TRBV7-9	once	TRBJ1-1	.	TGTGCCAGCAGCCCAACAGAGAACACTGAAGCTTTCTTT	CASSPTENTEAFF
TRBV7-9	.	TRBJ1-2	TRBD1	TGTGCCAGCAGCATAACAGGGGGCGCCGGCTATGGCTACACCTTC	CASSITGGAGYGYTF
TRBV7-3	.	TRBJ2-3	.	TGTGCCAGCAGCTTAAGGGAGGGGGGGGATACGCAGTATTTT	CASSLREGGDTQYF
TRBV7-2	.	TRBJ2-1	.	TGTGCCAGCAGCTTCGAAGGGGGTTTCAACAATGAGCAGTTCTTC	CASSFEGGFNNEQFF
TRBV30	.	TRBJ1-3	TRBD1	TGTGCCTGGGAGGGACAGGGCGGCTCTGGAAACACCATATATTTT	CAWEGQGGSGNTIYF
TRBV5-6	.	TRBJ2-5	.	TGTGCCAGCGCTGGGGAGCTACAAGAGACCCAGTACTTC	CASAGELQETQYF
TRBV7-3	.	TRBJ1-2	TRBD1	TGTGCCAGCAGCTCCACAGTGACAGGGAAGATTGGCTACACCTTC	CASSSTVTGKIGYTF
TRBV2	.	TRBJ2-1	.	TGTGCCAGCAGTGAACGCCGTGGGGCCTATAGCTCCTACAATGAGCAGTTCTTC	CASSERRGAYSSYNEQFF
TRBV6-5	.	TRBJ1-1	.	TGTGCCAGCAGTTACTCGTCAGGGATTAACACTGAAGCTTTCTTT	CASSYSSGINTEAFF
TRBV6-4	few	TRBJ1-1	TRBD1	TGTGCCAGCAGTAACGGACAGGCTACTGAAGCTTTCTTT	CASSNGQATEAFF
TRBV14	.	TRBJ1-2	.	TGTGCCAGCAGCCAAGATGCGGCAGGGTGGTCCTATGGCTACACCTTC	CASSQDAAGWSYGYTF
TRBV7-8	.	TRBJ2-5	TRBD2	TGTGCCAGCAGCACCGGGGTTAGCGGGGGGGCACTCGAGACCCAGTACTTC	CASSTGVSGGALETQYF
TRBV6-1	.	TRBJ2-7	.	TGTGCCAGCACCCTGACAAGACCAACCTACGAGCAGTACTTC	CASTLTRPTYEQYF
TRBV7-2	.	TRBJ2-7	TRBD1	TGTGCCAGCAGCACCCGGACAGGGGGCTTCTCGTATTACGAGCAGTACTTC	CASSTRTGGFSYYEQYF
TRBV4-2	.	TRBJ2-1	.	TGTGCCAGCAGCCAACTGCGGGGTGGGTCCTACAATGAGCAGTTCTTC	CASSQLRGGSYNEQFF
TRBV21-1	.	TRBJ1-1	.	TGTGCCAGCAGCAAGTCAGGTCTCACTGAAGCTTTCTTT	CASSKSGLTEAFF
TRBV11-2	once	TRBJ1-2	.	TGTGCCAGCAGCTTGGGCTGGACAGACTATGGCTACACCTTC	CASSLGWTDYGYTF
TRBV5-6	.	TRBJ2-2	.	TGTGCCAGCAACGGTGGAGGAGCCACCGGGGAGCTGTTTTTT	CASNGGGATGELFF
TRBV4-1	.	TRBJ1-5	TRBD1	TGCGCCAGCAGCCAAAGCCCAGGGGGGTATCAGCCCCAGCATTTT	CASSQSPGGYQPQHF
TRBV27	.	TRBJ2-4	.	TGTGCCAGCAGCGAAATTCAGGGGTGGGGGGCCAAAAACATTCAGTACTTC	CASSEIQGWGAKNIQYF
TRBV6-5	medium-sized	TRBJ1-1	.	TGTGCCAGCAGGGAAACCGGGACACCCAACACTGAAGCTTTCTTT	CASRETGTPNTEAFF
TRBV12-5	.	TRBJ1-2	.	TGTGCTAGTGGTTTCAGTGGGGGCTACTATGGCTACACCTTC	CASGFSGGYYGYTF
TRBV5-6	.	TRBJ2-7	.	TGTGCCAGCAGCTTATCGGGGTACGAGCAGTACTTC	CASSLSGYEQYF
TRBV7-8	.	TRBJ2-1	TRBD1	TGTGCCAGCAGCCCTTGGGGACAGCCACAAAATGAGCAGTTCTTC	CASSPWGQPQNEQFF
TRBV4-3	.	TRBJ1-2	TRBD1	TGCGCCAGCAGCCAAGATTTAGGGGGCAGCTATGGCTACACCTTC	CASSQDLGGSYGYTF